This T cell receptor (beta chain) was obtained from a study of cytomegalovirus exposure and HLA in healthy donors. Study-wide results and caveats: Using a false discovery rate of 0.05, a later analysis showed that 16,951 TCR beta sequences were associated with HLA alleles.

Worth noting for this clone: Its cognate antigen is unknown.

The PCR contained 60 Vbeta and 13 Jbeta primers. Data came from immunoSEQ multiplex PCR; TCRdb stores just in-frame clones and leaves some out. This repertoire shows about 170,000 clones, roughly 84% found once; its top ten account for about 1.5%. The CDR3 has 13 amino acids. V shed 4 bases and J 4 bases; nucleotides not matched to a gene: 5. Germline V gives CDR1 SQVTM, CDR2 ANQGSEA. The V and J genes are TRBV29-1 and TRBJ2-3; 7 nucleotides match TRBD2. The receptor's source is a male donor in good health and CMV-seronegative. The sequenced sample was PBMCs. The CDR3 sequence: CSVGTRLADTQYF. The CDR3 bases are TGCAGCGTTGGGACTAGGCTCGCAGATACGCAGTATTTT.